This TCR beta chain was captured in a study of blood T cell repertoires in COVID-19 (dated by TCRdb to the early 2020s). Study-wide context: Collaborator samples came from the United States, Italy and Spain and covered acute and convalescent phases of COVID-19. The repertoires were made available in a free public database intended to serve as a resource for research on the immune response to SARS-CoV-2. Subjects who had been exposed to COVID-19, were actively infected with it, or had recovered from it provided the deeply sampled blood TCRbeta repertoires that made up the dataset. The samples were drawn from two sources: the first 160 participants of the ongoing ImmuneRACE study, and 1,000 to 1,500 subjects contributed by 6 global collaborators. HLA class I and class II types, where available, came from metadata supplied by the sample provider rather than from assay-based typing. Nearly every sample came with metadata listing a de-identified subject ID, COVID-19 status, age in years and sex. The prospective study material was composed of cDNA or gDNA derived from T cells, B-cell-depleted T cells, or PBMCs.

In the case of this clone: Its antigen specificity is not known. The record has no base qualities; no much larger clone is one base away.

Overall study outcomes, separate from this receptor: The quantity of clinical and demographic metadata differed by source and by participant and was supplied without curation.

TCRbeta CDR3 regions were amplified from genomic DNA using the immunoSEQ Assay, a bias-controlled multiplex PCR. Processing in the source paper ran as follows. The number of nucleated cells in each sample was estimated by amplification of reference gene primers within the assay. To quantify the absolute abundance of each unique TCRbeta CDR3 rearrangement, sequence reads were collapsed and filtered. Productive Simpson clonality was computed per sample as the square root of Simpson's diversity index over productive rearrangements. The clones in this table, taken by TCRdb from immuneACCESS, are in-frame only. Not every clone is retained; where verified, under half of the shortfall comes from an unresolved V gene, and the cause of the rest is unknown. V, J and clone size reflect that table, while D and trimming were determined from the DNA. The sample table shows fewer than 200,000 clones, and 81% are seen once. Jointly, the top ten make up approximately 5.6% of the sample.

The CDR3 sequence holds 15 residues, the cysteine and phenylalanine included. The only DNA kept is the CDR3, 45 bases in frame from the first base. V ends up 3 bases short and J 5 bases short, with an unmatched junction base count of 9. The germline V gene (reference sequence) sets CDR1 to LNHDA and CDR2 to SQIVND. Participants in the prospective study were aged about 18 to 95 years, lived in under 30 United States geographic areas, and enrolled through a virtual design. Cohort assignment in the prospective study relied on participant-reported clinical history from a screening survey and a study questionnaire. Each participant in the prospective study had whole blood, serum and a nasopharyngeal or oropharyngeal swab collected by mobile phlebotomists. Additional blood draws and questionnaires over a 2-month period could optionally be provided by prospective study participants. Prospective study blood samples were shipped either frozen or at room temperature before DNA extraction.

The receptor chain draws on TRBV19 and TRBJ1-1; 7 of the junction bases match TRBD1. This TCR was recovered from a woman aged 40 to 49 with acute COVID-19. Sequencing was performed on PBMCs or T cells enriched from blood (not recorded which). The bases are TGTGCCAGTAGTATGATGACAGGGAGTTGGACTGAAGCTTTCTTT. It specifies CASSMMTGSWTEAFF.